Only a few counts were recorded for the clone carrying this T cell receptor (beta chain). Researchers made TCR beta libraries by using iRepertoire HTBI primers and running Arm-PCR on CDR3 regions. TCRdb re-called the multiplex PCR reads through MiXCR, storing one row per CDR3 protein. This table holds about 470,000 distinct CDR3 sequences, around 21% found once. The time point: persistent/refractory GD, antithyroid drugs over 5 years with positive TRAb. After RNA was extracted from PBMCs, the TCR library was made from it. Into tubes containing EDTA, roughly 10 milliliters of peripheral blood were drawn. The data were taken from a study of regulatory T cells in long-lasting Graves disease. This material consisted of peripheral blood mononuclear cells (PBMCs), taken when the disease was refractory, from a patient treated with antithyroid drugs. This sequence originates from a female donor with Graves disease.

The CDR3: CASRSTGDTGELFF. The CDR3 nucleotides read TGTGCCAGCCGATCAACGGGAGACACCGGGGAGCTGTTTTTT. The chain recombines TRBV7-2 with TRBJ2-2; TRBD2 is a possible D gene (6 bases). The V gene lost 8 bases and the J gene lost 3 bases, with 13 bases spanning the gap. Germline values: CDR1 SGHTA, CDR2 FQGNSA. The CDR3 has 14 residues.